This TCR beta chain was retrieved from a study of cytomegalovirus exposure and HLA in healthy donors. Study-level results: Versus the roughly 690-donor mean, an Asian-associated ancestry cluster reportedly showed fewer N-insertions in a later analysis. Sequencing depth across donors, presence/absence analyses assumed, was roughly uniform.

These donors counted as nominally healthy when sampled, but unrecorded immune exposures were likely. Regarding this clone: What it binds is unknown.

With 60 Vbeta and 13 Jbeta primers, the PCR was carried out. The data were produced by immunoSEQ multiplex PCR, yet TCRdb's version contains in-frame clones alone and is incomplete. The table lists around 120,000 clones, around three quarters of them singletons. Germline assignment: CDR1 SGHNT and CDR2 YYREEE (reference sequence). V lost 0 bases to trimming and J lost 4 bases; unmatched junction nucleotides: 4. CDR3 size: 15 residues. The TCR originated in a young woman in good health and CMV-seropositive. The V gene is TRBV5-4, the J gene TRBJ2-7; 10 bases agree with TRBD2. Sequencing was carried out using PBMCs. CDR3 loop: CASSLGGGLAYEQYF. The CDR3 DNA reads TGTGCCAGCAGCTTGGGGGGGGGACTAGCGTACGAGCAGTACTTC.